The 8 T cell receptor beta chains below come from one sample, sequenced in a study of CD8+ T cells in alopecia areata. Investigators isolated RNA and reverse transcribed it into cDNA to act as the sequencing template. Some clones are missing from TCRdb's copy, which holds only in-frame ones; the method was immunoSEQ multiplex PCR. The data hold over 150,000 clones, with approximately 62% observed a single time. The material was CD4+ T cells sorted from blood, obtained at week 0. All receptors derive from a human donor with alopecia areata.

The genes are TRBV29-1 and TRBJ1-2; the D gene is possibly TRBD1 (5 bases). Germline CDR1 and CDR2: SQVTM and ANQGSEA. Deletions cut 1 base from V and 4 bases from J, with 22 bases between. This CDR3 is 17 amino acids long. The CDR3 region is CSVEVGVGTLTSYGYTF. The CDR3 DNA reads TGCAGCGTTGAAGTAGGGGTTGGAACACTAACAAGCTATGGCTACACCTTC.

This chain links TRBV7-2 with TRBJ2-1, with 12 nucleotides matching TRBD2. CDR1 and CDR2 from the germline V gene are SGHTA and FQGNSA. Unmatched junction bases numbered 5, after V lost 3 bases and J lost 5 bases. The CDR3 extends over 16 amino acids. Here the CDR3 reads CASSLSGLAGNNEQFF. Here the CDR3 DNA reads TGTGCCAGCAGCTTGTCTGGACTAGCGGGGAACAATGAGCAGTTCTTC.

V usage is TRBV19 and J usage is TRBJ2-2; D remains unclear. Trimming left V 3 bases short and J 0 bases short, with 5 bases between. Germline assignment: CDR1 LNHDA and CDR2 SQIVND (reference sequence). The CDR3 sequence is 14 residues long. The CDR3 loop is CASSIGPNTGELFF. CDR3 DNA sequence: TGTGCCAGTAGTATCGGTCCGAACACCGGGGAGCTGTTTTTT.

This sequence joins TRBV11-2 and TRBJ2-3; unclear D gene. CDR3 length: 13 amino acids. Germline loops: CDR1 SGHAT, CDR2 FQNNGV. The V and J ends lost 1 base and 4 bases respectively, with 6 bases between them. The CDR3 DNA is TGTGCCAGCAGCTTAGTGGGCGCAGATACGCAGTATTTT. The encoded protein is CASSLVGADTQYF.

The chain links TRBV30 to TRBJ2-1, with no clear D. V lost 3 bases and J 3 bases, leaving 9 bases between the germline ends. There are 13 residues in the CDR3. Germline loops: CDR1 GTSNPN, CDR2 SVGIG (reference sequence). The CDR3 sequence is CAWRPGNYNEQFF. The CDR3 DNA reads as TGTGCCTGGAGACCCGGCAACTACAATGAGCAGTTCTTC.

The rearrangement joins TRBV11-3 to TRBJ2-7; D tentatively fits TRBD1 or TRBD2 (7 bases each). Trimming cost V 0 bases and J 1 base, with 19 bases left between them. This CDR3 spans 18 amino acids. The germline V gene has CDR1 SGHNT and CDR2 YENEEA. The CDR3 region is CASSLEKGGGDSSYEQYF. The CDR3 coding sequence is TGTGCCAGCAGCTTAGAAAAGGGGGGAGGGGACAGTTCCTACGAGCAGTACTTC.

The chain carries TRBV15 and TRBJ2-7; 9 positions match TRBD1. This CDR3 spans 15 amino acids. CDR1 is LNHNV, CDR2 YYDKDF, per germline (reference sequence). V gave up 3 bases and J gave up 2 bases; unmatched junction bases: 5. As DNA, the CDR3 is TGTGCCACCAGCAGTGGGACAGGGAGTCCCTACGAGCAGTACTTC. Translating gives CATSSGTGSPYEQYF. Filled out from reference TRBV15 and TRBJ2-7, the complete variable domain reads DAMVIQNPRYQVTQFGKPVTLSCSQTLNHNVMYWYQQKSSQAPKLLFHYYDKDFNNEADTPDNFQSRRPNTSFCFLDIRSPGLGDTAMYLCATSSGTGSPYEQYFGPGTRLTVT.

With regard to this clone: One end of the junction is discordant with germline, which a read error may explain. The chain carries TRBV15 and TRBJ2-1; 10 bases are shared with TRBD2. The CDR3 is 17 residues long. Germline lookup yields CDR1 LNHNV and CDR2 YYDKDF (reference sequence). Here the CDR3 DNA reads TGTGCCACCAGCAGAGTGGAGACTAGCGGGTCCTCCAATGAGCAGTTCTTC. Translating gives CATSRVETSGSSNEQFF. Using reference TRBV15 and TRBJ2-1 for the parts outside the CDR3, the full variable domain is DAMVIQNPRYQVTQFGKPVTLSCSQTLNHNVMYWYQQKSSQAPKLLFHYYDKDFNNEADTPDNFQSRRPNTSFCFLDIRSPGLGDTAMYLCATSRVETSGSSNEQFFGPGTRLTVL.